These 28 T cell receptor beta chains share one sample of origin, sequenced in a study of tumor-infiltrating lymphocytes in primary liver carcinoma. Using a constant-region primer together with ProtoScript II reverse transcriptase, TCR beta cDNA was made from roughly 520 ng of total RNA. Employing slightly modified ARM-PCR, three nested multiplex PCR rounds were run, and these gave rise to the TCR beta libraries. Primers for the first two PCR rounds were TRBV1-TRBV30 forward primers and a C-beta reverse primer (approximately 9 cycles per round). TCRdb reprocessed the multiplex PCR reads via MiXCR and lists one record per CDR3 protein. Of around 88,000 distinct CDR3 sequences listed, around 68% are singletons. DNA and RNA were both co-extracted from 20-30 mg of bulk tissue that had not been sorted. Sequencing used tumor-adjacent normal liver tissue. The source is a man between 35 and 55 years old with primary liver carcinoma and hepatitis B virus infection.

About this clonotype: The junction differs from germline at one of its ends, possibly a read error. This chain links TRBV4-1 with TRBJ2-1; D gene uncertain. CDR1 MGHRA and CDR2 YSYEKL come from the germline V gene. This CDR3 has 12 residues. The CDR3 region is CTSSQAGTKLFF. CDR3 DNA: TGCACCAGCAGCCAAGCAGGAACCAAGCTGTTCTTC.

This clonotype came up once. The chain employs TRBV12-3 or TRBV12-4 and TRBJ2-1; 8 nucleotides agree with TRBD2. CDR3 length equals 14 residues. The V segment lost 7 bases and the J segment 9 bases; nucleotides outside the gene matches: 11. CDR3: CASMISGIMSEQFF. The CDR3 coding sequence is TGTGCCAGCATGATTAGCGGGATAATGAGTGAGCAGTTCTTC.

About this clonotype itself: The junction departs from germline at one end; a sequencing error may be responsible. This chain joins TRBV29-1 and TRBJ2-7; D gene uncertain. The CDR3 runs to 12 residues. Germline V gene sequence: CDR1 SQVTM, CDR2 ANQGSEA. This chain's CDR3 is CIVELSSYEQYF. The CDR3 DNA reads TGCATCGTTGAACTGTCTTCCTATGAGCAGTACTTC.

On this clonotype itself: This may arise from a read error, as a much more abundant clone is one base away. The conserved final phenylalanine or tryptophan is absent from the CDR3, which likely points to a read error. The chain links TRBV4-2 to TRBJ2-3; 9 bases are a match to TRBD2. Germline loops: CDR1 LGHNA, CDR2 YNFKEQ. The CDR3 loop spans 16 amino acids. After removal of 5 bases from V and 4 bases from J, the junction contained 10 bases not matched to a gene. The CDR3 DNA is TGTGCCAGCAGCGGTCGAATGGCGGGAGGGGCAGATACGCAGTATTCT. Protein product: CASSGRMAGGADTQYS.

This clonotype was seen once. This is likely a read error, given that the CDR3 carries no conserved phenylalanine or tryptophan at its end. No DNA is shown, since the ends of the CDR3 on it are uncertain; the CDR3 is the one TCRdb lists. This chain uses TRBV11-2 with TRBJ2-7. CDR1 is SGHAT, CDR2 FQNNGV, per germline. The CDR3 spans 15 residues, counting both ends. This chain's CDR3 is CASSSGWVQTYEQYS.

About this clonotype: Without the conserved terminal phenylalanine or tryptophan, this CDR3 likely stems from a read error. This sequence joins TRBV11-2 and TRBJ2-7, with 7 nucleotides matching TRBD2. V shed 5 bases and J 2 bases; nucleotides not matched to a gene: 12. The CDR3 loop spans 16 amino acids. From germline, CDR1 is SGHAT and CDR2 FQNNGV. CDR3 region: CASSQHTGGRAYEQYL. As DNA, the CDR3 is TGTGCCAGCAGCCAACACACTGGGGGGAGGGCCTACGAGCAGTACTTA.

A word on this clonotype: It is likely a read error, because the conserved phenylalanine at the end of the CDR3 is missing. J is TRBJ2-1 and V is TRBV11-2; TRBD1 might be the D (9 bases). This CDR3 contains 16 residues. CDR1 SGHAT and CDR2 FQNNGV come from the germline V gene. In DNA form, the CDR3 reads TGTGCCAGTAGCTACGGGGGGGGACAGGGCTACAATGAGCAGTTCTCC. It yields the protein CASSYGGGQGYNEQFS.

In the case of this clonotype: A much larger clone differs from this one at a single base, so this may be a read error. V is TRBV6-2 or TRBV6-3 and J is TRBJ2-3; the D is unclear. Germline V gene data show CDR1 as MNHEY and CDR2 as SVGEGT. The CDR3 totals 14 residues. The CDR3 DNA follows: TGTGCCAGCGGTGATAGAGCGAGCACAGATATGCAGTATTTT. This encodes CASGDRASTDMQYF.

The chain carries TRBV10-3 and TRBJ2-3; 11 nucleotides line up with TRBD2. V trimming: 4 bases; J trimming: 4 bases; junction bases outside the gene matches: 16. The length of the CDR3 is 19 residues. Germline loops: CDR1 ENHRY, CDR2 SYGVKD. CDR3 residues: CAISGSRTSGSRISDTQYF. The CDR3 DNA reads as TGTGCCATCAGTGGTAGTAGGACTAGCGGGTCCCGGATCTCAGATACGCAGTATTTT.

This clonotype was picked up a small number of times. DNA for the CDR3: TGTGCCAGCAGCTGGGGGACTAGCGGGAGGAGGGAGACCCAGTACTTC. Its translation: CASSWGTSGRRETQYF. The genes are TRBV5-4 and TRBJ2-5; 15 nucleotides match TRBD2. Germline V gene data show CDR1 as SGHNT and CDR2 as YYREEE (reference sequence). J gave up 5 bases and V 3 bases, and 5 bases lay outside the gene matches. CDR3 length equals 16 residues. The whole variable domain, remainder taken from reference TRBV5-4 and TRBJ2-5, is ETGVTQSPTHLIKTRGQQVTLRCSSQSGHNTVSWYQQALGQGPQFIFQYYREEENGRGNFPPRFSGLQFPNYSSELNVNALELDDSALYLCASSWGTSGRRETQYFGPGTRLLVL.

As concerns this clonotype: Its ends do not fully match the called genes, so a read error is possible. The chain couples TRBV4-2 to TRBJ2-7; maybe TRBD2 (6 bases). Looked up from germline, CDR1 is LGHNA and CDR2 is YNFKEQ. The CDR3 is 15 amino acids. The CDR3 nucleotides are TGTGGCAGCAGCCAAGGTCTCGGGAGTACCTACGAGCAGTACTTC. This encodes CGSSQGLGSTYEQYF.

In the case of this clonotype: This could be a read error, since a much larger clone is one nucleotide away. This rearrangement joins TRBV5-4 to TRBJ2-1; D might be TRBD2 (5 bases). V lost 0 bases and J lost 4, with 11 bases in between. The CDR3 has 15 residues. CDR1 and CDR2 (germline): SGHNT, YYREEE (reference sequence). This chain's CDR3 is CASSLAGEDYNEQFF. The CDR3 DNA sequence: TGTGCCAGCAGCTTGGCCGGGGAAGATTACAATGAGCAGTTCTTC.

This clonotype was observed once. At one end the junction does not follow the germline gene, possibly because of a read error. The chain combines TRBV5-1 with TRBJ2-2; D is possibly TRBD1 (5 bases). Per germline, CDR1 SGHRS and CDR2 YFSETQ. The CDR3 spans 17 residues. The CDR3 DNA is TGCGCCAGCAGCTTGGAACAGGCAGGGCGTAACAGCGGGGAGCTGTTTTTT. This encodes CASSLEQAGRNSGELFF. Together with reference TRBV5-1 and TRBJ2-2, the CDR3 gives the full variable domain: KAGVTQTPRYLIKTRGQQVTLSCSPISGHRSVSWYQQTPGQGLQFLFEYFSETQRNKGNFPGRFSGRQFSNSRSEMNVSTLELGDSALYLCASSLEQAGRNSGELFFGEGSRLTVL.

With regard to this clonotype: A much larger clone is a single base away; this may be a read error. The missing conserved phenylalanine or tryptophan at the end of this CDR3 makes a read error likely. This chain links TRBV10-3 with TRBJ2-7; D is possibly TRBD2 (6 bases). Germline values: CDR1 ENHRY, CDR2 SYGVKD. Trimming took off 8 bases at V and 6 bases at J, with 17 bases between the two ends. This CDR3 is built from 13 residues. CDR3 DNA: TGTGCCATCGGTTCCTCGGGGAGGACCGAGCAGTACTCC. Its protein is CAIGSSGRTEQYS.

This clonotype was detected once. The conserved phenylalanine or tryptophan is not found at the CDR3 terminus, so this likely reflects a read error. In DNA, the CDR3 is TGTGTCAGCAGCGACCTCGGCAACTCTGGAAACACCATATATCTT. It encodes CVSSDLGNSGNTIYL. The rearrangement joins TRBV11-2 to TRBJ1-3, with unresolved D. CDR3 size: 15 residues. Germline lookup yields CDR1 SGHAT and CDR2 FQNNGV.

Notes on this clonotype: A much larger clone is a single base away; this may be a read error. The chain combines TRBV2 with TRBJ2-5; perhaps TRBD1 as D (5 bases). This CDR3 has 11 residues. The V and J ends lost 4 bases and 9 bases respectively, with 9 bases between them. Germline loops: CDR1 SNHLY, CDR2 FYNNEI. The CDR3 loop reads CASSVKQAQYF. The DNA for the CDR3 is TGTGCCAGCAGTGTAAAACAGGCCCAGTACTTC.

The chain recombines TRBV28 with TRBJ2-3; weak D call: TRBD1 (5 bases). The J call may not be correct, given that the DNA end is closer to TRBJ1-5. The germline gives CDR1 MDHEN, CDR2 SYDVKM. The CDR3 has 15 amino acids. In nucleotides, the CDR3 is TGTGCCAGCAGAAAAGCGGGAGTGGAGACAGATACGCAGCATTTT. It codes for CASRKAGVETDTQHF.

The chain combines TRBV12-3 or TRBV12-4 with TRBJ2-5; D remains unclear. Trimming shortened V by 7 bases and J by 2 bases, and 17 bases separated the two germline ends. CDR3 length: 15 residues. The CDR3 loop reads CASIRCGKSQETQYF. Written as DNA, the CDR3 is TGTGCCAGCATCCGTTGTGGAAAGTCACAAGAGACCCAGTACTTC.

On this clonotype itself: This may stem from a read error, because a much larger clone lies one nucleotide away. This chain connects TRBV7-8 to TRBJ1-5; no reliable D call. CDR1 is SGHVS and CDR2 is FQNEAQ in the germline V gene. CDR3 length equals 14 residues. The germline V and J ends were trimmed by 5 bases and 3 bases, with 11 bases remaining between them. DNA of the CDR3: TGTGCCAGCAGCCTTAAGGCAGTCAATCAGCCCCAGCATTTT. This translates into CASSLKAVNQPQHF.

Details on this clonotype: A single base separates this from a much larger clone, so it may be a read error. The rearrangement uses TRBV12-3 or TRBV12-4 and TRBJ2-1; D unclear. The CDR3 runs 15 residues. DNA of the CDR3: TGTGTCAGCAGTTTCTCAACCCTTCGATTATATGAGCAGTTCTTC. Protein: CVSSFSTLRLYEQFF.

This clonotype was picked up one time. The chain links TRBV24-1 to TRBJ2-1; D uncertain. This CDR3 has 14 amino acids. Germline values: CDR1 KGHDR, CDR2 SFDVKD. V dropped 0 bases and J dropped 6 bases, with 8 bases sitting between them. The CDR3 loop reads CATSDLRITNEQFF. In DNA form, the CDR3 reads TGTGCCACCAGTGATTTGCGGATCACCAATGAGCAGTTCTTC.

With regard to this clonotype: The CDR3 end shows no conserved phenylalanine or tryptophan, and so a read error is likely. The V gene is TRBV29-1, the J gene TRBJ2-3; 8 nucleotides align to TRBD2. This CDR3 has 14 amino acids. V gave up 6 bases and J gave up 7 bases; unmatched junction bases: 12. CDR1 SQVTM and CDR2 ANQGSEA come from the germline V gene. CDR3 residues: CSVSGGPVGHTQYY. The CDR3 DNA reads as TGCAGCGTCTCGGGAGGGCCGGTGGGACATACGCAGTATTAT.

This clonotype was observed a handful of times. The junction does not match germline at one end; this may be a read error. This chain uses TRBV4-1 with TRBJ1-1; TRBD1 agrees at 11 bases. Per germline, CDR1 MGHRA and CDR2 YSYEKL. This CDR3 spans 15 amino acids. The CDR3: CTSRPGQGASTEAFF. The CDR3 region has the DNA TGTACCAGCAGGCCTGGACAGGGGGCAAGCACTGAAGCTTTCTTT.

This clonotype has at least ten counts. V usage is TRBV29-1 and J usage is TRBJ2-7; 11 bases align to TRBD2. The CDR3 spans 15 residues. The germline V gene encodes CDR1 SQVTM and CDR2 ANQGSEA. J gave up 3 bases and V 2 bases, and 6 bases lay outside the gene matches. CDR3: CSVETPLAGGYEQYF. The CDR3 DNA reads as TGCAGCGTTGAAACCCCGCTAGCGGGAGGCTACGAGCAGTACTTC.

Notes on this clonotype: The junction shows a germline mismatch at one end, possibly a read error. The J gene is TRBJ2-3, the V gene TRBV2; D perhaps matches TRBD2 (5 bases). Germline assignment: CDR1 SNHLY and CDR2 FYNNEI. There are 12 residues in the CDR3. CDR3 coding DNA: TGTGCCAACAGTGGGAGCACAGATATGCAGTATTTT. Its translation is CANSGSTDMQYF.

Regarding this clonotype: One end of the junction does not line up with germline, which may come from a read error. The chain carries TRBV6-5 and TRBJ2-5; TRBD1 aligns across 7 bases. The CDR3 contains 14 residues. Germline values: CDR1 MNHEY, CDR2 SVGAGI. The CDR3 nucleotides read TGTGGCAGCAGTTCTGGGACAGTACAGGAGACCCAGTACTTC. Translated, it gives CGSSSGTVQETQYF.

This chain connects TRBV11-2 to TRBJ2-2; D possibly uses TRBD1 or TRBD2 (6 bases each). Trimming stripped 3 bases from V and 5 bases from J, with 16 bases between. Per the germline V gene, CDR1 is SGHAT and CDR2 is FQNNGV. CDR3 length: 16 residues. CDR3 DNA: TGTGCCAGCAGCTTCACGGAGGGGGTAGAGACCGGGGAGCTGTTTTTT. This gives the protein CASSFTEGVETGELFF.

Turning to this clonotype: At one boundary the junction diverges from the germline segment, which might be a read error. The rearrangement links TRBV29-1 to TRBJ2-7; D is unclear. The CDR3 contains 11 residues. The germline V gene has CDR1 SQVTM and CDR2 ANQGSEA. CDR3 protein: CSARLNYDQYF. CDR3 nucleotides: TGCAGCGCTAGACTTAATTACGACCAGTACTTC.